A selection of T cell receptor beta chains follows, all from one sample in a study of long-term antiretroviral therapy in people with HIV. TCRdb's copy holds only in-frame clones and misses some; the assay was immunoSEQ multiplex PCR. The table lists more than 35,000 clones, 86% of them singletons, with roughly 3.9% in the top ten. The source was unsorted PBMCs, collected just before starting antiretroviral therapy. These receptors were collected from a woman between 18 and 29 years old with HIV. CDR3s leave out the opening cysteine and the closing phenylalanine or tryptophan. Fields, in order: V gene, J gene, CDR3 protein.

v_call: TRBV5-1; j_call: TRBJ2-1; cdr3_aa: ASSDRLGSTIEQF
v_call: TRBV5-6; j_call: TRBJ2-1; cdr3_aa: ASSPRTSSYNEQF
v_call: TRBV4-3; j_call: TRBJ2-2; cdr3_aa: ASSQARWELF
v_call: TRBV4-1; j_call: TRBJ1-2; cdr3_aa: ASSLSGDPGGLPNYGYT
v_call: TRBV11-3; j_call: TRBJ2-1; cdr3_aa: ASSQTPGQGYNEQF
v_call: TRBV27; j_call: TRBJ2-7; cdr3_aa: ASMTMVGAGGSYEQY
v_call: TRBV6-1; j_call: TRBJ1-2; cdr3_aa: ASSGPLLANYGYT
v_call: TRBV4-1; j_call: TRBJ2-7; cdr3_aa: ASSPRQGLPSYEQY
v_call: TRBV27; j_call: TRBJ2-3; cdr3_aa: ASSLDPPGLVIDTQY
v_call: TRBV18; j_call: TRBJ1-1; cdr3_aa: ASSPGIRGDTEAF
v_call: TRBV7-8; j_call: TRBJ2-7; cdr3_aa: ASSLEFLGGSYEQY
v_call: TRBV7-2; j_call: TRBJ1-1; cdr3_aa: ASSLAGGENTEAF
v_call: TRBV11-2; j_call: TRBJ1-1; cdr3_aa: ASSLGQEGTEAF
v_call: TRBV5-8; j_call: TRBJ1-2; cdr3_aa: ASSLLLKNYGYT
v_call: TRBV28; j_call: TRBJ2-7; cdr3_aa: ASLLAGAQNYEQY
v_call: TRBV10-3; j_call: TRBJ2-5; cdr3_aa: AINSIHGETQY
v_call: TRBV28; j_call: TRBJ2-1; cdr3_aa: ASSLGTGPYNEQF
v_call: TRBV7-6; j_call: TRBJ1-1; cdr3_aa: ASSFARDSEAF
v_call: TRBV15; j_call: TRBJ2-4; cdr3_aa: ATSSQNIQY
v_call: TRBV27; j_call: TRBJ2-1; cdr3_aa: ASKTSYNEQF
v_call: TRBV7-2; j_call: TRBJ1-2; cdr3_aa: ASSQTQNYGYT
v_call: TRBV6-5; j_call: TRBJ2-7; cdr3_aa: ASSSRDRGLYEQY
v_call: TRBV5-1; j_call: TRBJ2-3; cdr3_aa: ASSLEGLAGGSTDTQY
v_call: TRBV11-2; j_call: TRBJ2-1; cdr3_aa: ASSPAYQDPSQQF
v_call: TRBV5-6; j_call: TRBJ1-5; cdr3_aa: ASSLWGLGPQH
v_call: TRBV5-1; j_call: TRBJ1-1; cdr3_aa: ASSIRGVRDEAF
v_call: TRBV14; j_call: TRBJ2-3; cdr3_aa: ASSPSTDTQY
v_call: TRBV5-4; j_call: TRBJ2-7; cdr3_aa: ASRRGTATSYEQY
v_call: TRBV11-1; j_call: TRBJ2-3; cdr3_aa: ASSLRLASTDTQY
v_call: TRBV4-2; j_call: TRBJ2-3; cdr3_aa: ASSQGNRAITDTQY
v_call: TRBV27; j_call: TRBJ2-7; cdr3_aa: ASSFSEQGFYEQY
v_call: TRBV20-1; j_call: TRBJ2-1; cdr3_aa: SAWSQNEQF
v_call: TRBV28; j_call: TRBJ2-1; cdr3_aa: ASSFLLDEQF
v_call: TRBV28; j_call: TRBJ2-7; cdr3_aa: ASSWTLAGTTIYEQY
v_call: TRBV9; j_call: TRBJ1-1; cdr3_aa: ASSGLTGTHPMNTEAF
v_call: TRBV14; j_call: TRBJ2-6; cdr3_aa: ASSQVGGQLVRSGANVLT
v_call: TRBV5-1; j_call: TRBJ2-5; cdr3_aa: ASSVLDRAETQY
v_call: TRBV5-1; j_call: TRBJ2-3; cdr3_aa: ASSLDRTSTDTQY
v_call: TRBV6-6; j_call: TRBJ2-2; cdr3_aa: ATPGGPNTGELF
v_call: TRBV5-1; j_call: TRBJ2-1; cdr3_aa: ASSLAGLSYNEQF
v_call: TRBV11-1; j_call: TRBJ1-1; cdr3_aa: ASSLSPDRANTEAF
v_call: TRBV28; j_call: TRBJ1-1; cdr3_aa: ASGAGREIGTEAF
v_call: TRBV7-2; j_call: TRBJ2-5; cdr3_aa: ASSFRGVGTGTQY
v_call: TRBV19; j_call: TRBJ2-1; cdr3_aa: ASSIGYGGGHSYNEQF
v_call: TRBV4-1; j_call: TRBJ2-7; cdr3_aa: ASSQERTSGSSYEQY
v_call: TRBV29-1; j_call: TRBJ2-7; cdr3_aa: SVSGTNLGEQY
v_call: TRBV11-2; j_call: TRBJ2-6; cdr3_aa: ASSTGTRGSGANVLT
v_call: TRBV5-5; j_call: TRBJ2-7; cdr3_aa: ASSLTGGISYEQY
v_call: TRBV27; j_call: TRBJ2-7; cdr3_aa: ASSVGLPRDEQY
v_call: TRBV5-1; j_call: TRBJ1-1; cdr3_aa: ASRPGQNTEAF
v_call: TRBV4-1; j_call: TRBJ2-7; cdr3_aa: ASSPGGYEQY
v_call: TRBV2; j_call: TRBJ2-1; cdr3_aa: ASRGTSGLREQF
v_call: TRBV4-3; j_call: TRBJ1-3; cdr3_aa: ASSQDIYRGIRTIY
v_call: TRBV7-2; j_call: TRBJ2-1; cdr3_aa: ASSLARFGGGAYNEQF
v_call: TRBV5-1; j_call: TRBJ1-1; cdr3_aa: ASSFGTPESAF
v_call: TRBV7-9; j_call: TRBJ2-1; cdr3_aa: ASSLQLPF
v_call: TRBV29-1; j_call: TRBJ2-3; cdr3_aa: SVPADRGFTDTQY